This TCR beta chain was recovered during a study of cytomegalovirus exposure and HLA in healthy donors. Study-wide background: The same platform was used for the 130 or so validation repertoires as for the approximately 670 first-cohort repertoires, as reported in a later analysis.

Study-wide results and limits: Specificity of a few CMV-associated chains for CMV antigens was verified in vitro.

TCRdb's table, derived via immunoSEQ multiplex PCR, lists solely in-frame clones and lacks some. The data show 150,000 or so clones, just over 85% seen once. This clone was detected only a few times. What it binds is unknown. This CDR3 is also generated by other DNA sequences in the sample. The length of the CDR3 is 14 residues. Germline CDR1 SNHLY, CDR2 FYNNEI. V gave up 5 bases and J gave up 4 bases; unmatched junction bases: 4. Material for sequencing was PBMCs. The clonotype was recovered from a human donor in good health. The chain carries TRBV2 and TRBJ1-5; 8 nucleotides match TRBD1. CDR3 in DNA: TGTGCCAGCAGTCCCGGACAGGGAAATCAGCCCCAGCATTTT. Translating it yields CASSPGQGNQPQHF.